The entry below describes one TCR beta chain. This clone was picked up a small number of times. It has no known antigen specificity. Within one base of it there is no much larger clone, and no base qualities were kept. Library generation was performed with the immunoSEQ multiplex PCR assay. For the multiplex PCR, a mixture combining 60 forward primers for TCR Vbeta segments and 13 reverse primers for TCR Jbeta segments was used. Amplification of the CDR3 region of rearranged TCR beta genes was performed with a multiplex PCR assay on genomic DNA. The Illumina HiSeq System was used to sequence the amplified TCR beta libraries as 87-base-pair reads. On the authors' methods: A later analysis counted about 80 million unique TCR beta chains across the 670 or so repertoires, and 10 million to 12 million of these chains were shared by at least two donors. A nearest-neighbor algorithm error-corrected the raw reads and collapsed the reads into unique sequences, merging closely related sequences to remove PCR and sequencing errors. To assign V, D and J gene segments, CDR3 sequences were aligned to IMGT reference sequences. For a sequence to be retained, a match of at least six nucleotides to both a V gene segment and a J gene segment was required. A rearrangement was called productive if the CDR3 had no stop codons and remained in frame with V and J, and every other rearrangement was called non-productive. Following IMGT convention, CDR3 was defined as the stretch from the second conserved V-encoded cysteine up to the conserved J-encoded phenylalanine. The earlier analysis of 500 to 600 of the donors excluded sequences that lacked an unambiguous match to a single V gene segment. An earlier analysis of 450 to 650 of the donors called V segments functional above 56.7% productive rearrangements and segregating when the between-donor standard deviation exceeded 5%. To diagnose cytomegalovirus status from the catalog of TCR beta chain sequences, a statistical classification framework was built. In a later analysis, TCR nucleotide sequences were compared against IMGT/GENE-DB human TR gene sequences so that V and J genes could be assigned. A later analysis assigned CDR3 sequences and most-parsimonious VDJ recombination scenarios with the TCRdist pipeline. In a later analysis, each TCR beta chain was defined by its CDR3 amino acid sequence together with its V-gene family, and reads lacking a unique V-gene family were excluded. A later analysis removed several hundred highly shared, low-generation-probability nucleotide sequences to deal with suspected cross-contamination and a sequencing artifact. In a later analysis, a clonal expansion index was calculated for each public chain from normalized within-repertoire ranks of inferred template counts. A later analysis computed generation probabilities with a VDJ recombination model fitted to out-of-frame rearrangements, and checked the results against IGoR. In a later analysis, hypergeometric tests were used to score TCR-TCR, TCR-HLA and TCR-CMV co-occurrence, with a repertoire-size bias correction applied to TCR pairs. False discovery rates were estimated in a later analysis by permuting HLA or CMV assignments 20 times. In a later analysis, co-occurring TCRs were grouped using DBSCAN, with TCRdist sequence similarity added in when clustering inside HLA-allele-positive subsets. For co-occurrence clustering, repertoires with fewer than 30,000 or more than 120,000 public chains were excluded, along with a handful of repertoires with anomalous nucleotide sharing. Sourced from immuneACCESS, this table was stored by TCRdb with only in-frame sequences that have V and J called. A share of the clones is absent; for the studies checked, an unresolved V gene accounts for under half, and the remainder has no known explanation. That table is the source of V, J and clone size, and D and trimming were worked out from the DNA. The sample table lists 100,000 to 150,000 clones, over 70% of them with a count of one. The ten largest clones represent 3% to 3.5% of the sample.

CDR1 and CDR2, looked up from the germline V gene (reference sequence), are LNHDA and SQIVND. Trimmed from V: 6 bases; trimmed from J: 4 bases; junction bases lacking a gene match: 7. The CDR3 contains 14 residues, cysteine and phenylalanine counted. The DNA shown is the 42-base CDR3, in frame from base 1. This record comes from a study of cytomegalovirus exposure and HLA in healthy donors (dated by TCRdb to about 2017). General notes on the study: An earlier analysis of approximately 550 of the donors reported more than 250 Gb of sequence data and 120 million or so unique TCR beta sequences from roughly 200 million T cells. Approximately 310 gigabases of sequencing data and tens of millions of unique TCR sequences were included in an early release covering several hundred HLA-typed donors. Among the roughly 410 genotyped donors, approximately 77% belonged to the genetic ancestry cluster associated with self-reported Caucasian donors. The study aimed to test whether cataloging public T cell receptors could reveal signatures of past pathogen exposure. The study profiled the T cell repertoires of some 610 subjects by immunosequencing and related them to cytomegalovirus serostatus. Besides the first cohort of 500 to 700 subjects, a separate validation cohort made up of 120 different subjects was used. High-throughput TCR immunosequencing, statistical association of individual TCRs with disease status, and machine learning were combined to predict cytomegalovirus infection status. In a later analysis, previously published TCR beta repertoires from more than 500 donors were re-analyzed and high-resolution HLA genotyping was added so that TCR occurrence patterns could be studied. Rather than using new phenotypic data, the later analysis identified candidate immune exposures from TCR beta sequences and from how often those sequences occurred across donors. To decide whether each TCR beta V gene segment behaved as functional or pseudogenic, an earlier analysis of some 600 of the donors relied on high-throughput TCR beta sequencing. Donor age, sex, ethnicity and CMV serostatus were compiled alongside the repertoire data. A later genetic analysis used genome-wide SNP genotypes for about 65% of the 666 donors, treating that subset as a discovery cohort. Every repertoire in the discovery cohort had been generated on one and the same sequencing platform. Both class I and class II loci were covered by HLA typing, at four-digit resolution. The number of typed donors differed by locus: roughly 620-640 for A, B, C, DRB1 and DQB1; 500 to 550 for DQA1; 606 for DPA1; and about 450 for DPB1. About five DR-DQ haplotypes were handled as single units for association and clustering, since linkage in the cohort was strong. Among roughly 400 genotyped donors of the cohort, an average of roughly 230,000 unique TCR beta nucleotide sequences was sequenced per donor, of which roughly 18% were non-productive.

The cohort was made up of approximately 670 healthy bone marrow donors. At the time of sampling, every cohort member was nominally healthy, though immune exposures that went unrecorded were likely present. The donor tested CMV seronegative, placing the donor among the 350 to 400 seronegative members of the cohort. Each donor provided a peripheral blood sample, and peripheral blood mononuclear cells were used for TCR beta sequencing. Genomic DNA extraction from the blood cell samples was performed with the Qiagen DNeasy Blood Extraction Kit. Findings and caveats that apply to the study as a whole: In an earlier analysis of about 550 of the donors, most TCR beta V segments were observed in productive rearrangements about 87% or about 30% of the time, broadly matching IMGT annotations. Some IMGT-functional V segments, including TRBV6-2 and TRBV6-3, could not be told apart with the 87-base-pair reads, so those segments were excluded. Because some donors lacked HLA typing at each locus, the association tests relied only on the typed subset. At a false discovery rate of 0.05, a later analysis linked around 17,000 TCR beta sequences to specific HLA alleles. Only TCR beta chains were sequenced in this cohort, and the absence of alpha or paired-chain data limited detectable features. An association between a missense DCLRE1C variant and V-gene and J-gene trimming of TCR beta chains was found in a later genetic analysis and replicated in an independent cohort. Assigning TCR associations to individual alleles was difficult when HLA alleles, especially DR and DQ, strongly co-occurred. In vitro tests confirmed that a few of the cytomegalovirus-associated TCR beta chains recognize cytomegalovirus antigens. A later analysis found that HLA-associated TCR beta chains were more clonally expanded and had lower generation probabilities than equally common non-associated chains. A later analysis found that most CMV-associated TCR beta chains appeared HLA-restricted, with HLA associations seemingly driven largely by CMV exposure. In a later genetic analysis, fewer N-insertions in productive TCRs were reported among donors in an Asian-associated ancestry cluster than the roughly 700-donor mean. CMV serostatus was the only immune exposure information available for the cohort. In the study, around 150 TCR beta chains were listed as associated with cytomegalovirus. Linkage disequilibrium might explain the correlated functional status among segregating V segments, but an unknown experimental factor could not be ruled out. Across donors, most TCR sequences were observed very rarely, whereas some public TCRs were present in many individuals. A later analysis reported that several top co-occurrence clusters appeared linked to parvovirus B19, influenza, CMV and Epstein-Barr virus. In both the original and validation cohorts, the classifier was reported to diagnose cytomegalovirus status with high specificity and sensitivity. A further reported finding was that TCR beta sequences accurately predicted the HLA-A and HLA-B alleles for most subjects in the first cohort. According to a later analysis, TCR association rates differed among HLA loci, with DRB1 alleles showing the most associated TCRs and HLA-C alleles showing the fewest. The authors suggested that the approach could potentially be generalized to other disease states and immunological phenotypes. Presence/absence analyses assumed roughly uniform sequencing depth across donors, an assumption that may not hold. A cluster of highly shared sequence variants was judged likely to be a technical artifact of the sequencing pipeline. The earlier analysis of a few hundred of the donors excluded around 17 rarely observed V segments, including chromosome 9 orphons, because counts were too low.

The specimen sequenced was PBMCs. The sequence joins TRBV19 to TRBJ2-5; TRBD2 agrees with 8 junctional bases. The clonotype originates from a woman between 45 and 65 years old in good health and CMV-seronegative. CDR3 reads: CASSPAGVGETQYF. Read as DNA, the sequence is TGTGCCAGTAGCCCAGCGGGAGTCGGAGAGACCCAGTACTTC.